This TCR beta chain emerged from a study of CD8 T cells in Susac syndrome. CDR1 is LNHNV, CDR2 YYDKDF, per germline (reference sequence). The CDR3 loop spans 14 amino acids. Trimming took off 6 bases at V and 1 base at J, with 12 bases between the two ends. Random hexamers were used to reverse transcribe roughly 0.5 to 1 ug of RNA. The immunoSEQ assay covered 54 Vbeta and 13 Jbeta segments for CDR3. TCRdb called the immunoSEQ multiplex PCR reads again in MiXCR, with one record for every CDR3 protein. The sample shows 150,000 to 200,000 distinct CDR3 sequences, approximately 94% of them seen only once. CD8+ and CD4+ T cells circulating in blood were sequenced for TCR beta.

The origin of this receptor is a human donor with multiple sclerosis. This chain uses TRBV15 with TRBJ1-2; D is ambiguous. Sequencing was performed on CD4+ T cells from PBMCs. CDR3 bases: TGTGCCACCAGGAGGCGAGACCTTAACTATGGCTACACCTTC. As protein: CATRRRDLNYGYTF.